These 9 T cell receptor beta chains were all obtained from the same sample, sequenced in a study of T cell responses to AZD1222 COVID-19 vaccine. Assay: immunoSEQ multiplex PCR; the TCRdb copy retains only in-frame clones and omits some. Here the sample spans about 89,000 clones, approximately 90% being singletons. Specimen: peripheral blood, collected 28 days after the second AZD1222 dose. The receptors were sampled from an adult who received the AZD1222 COVID-19 vaccine.

J is TRBJ1-2 and V is TRBV10-2; no clear D gene. Germline assignment: CDR1 WSHSY and CDR2 SAAADI. The CDR3 is 16 residues long. Trimming left V 2 bases short and J 5 bases short, with 18 bases between. CDR3 in DNA: TGCGCCAGCAGTGAGACCGGAACCCTGAGGCCTTATGGCTACACCTTC. It is translated as CASSETGTLRPYGYTF.

CDR3 in DNA: TGTGCCTGGAGTGAAGACAGTATCTATGGCTACACCTTC. Protein: CAWSEDSIYGYTF. The chain links TRBV30 to TRBJ1-2; weak D call: TRBD1 (5 bases). CDR1 is GTSNPN, CDR2 SVGIG, per germline (reference sequence). This CDR3 has 13 residues. Trimming pared 1 base from V and 4 bases from J, leaving 10 bases between.

V is TRBV7-3 and J is TRBJ2-6, with 8 bases aligning to TRBD1. Germline V lookup: CDR1 SGHTA, CDR2 FQGTGA. J was trimmed by 0 bases and V by 5 bases; bases with no gene match: 3. The CDR3 length is 16 residues. CDR3 nucleotides: TGTGCCAGCAGCACAACAGGGGGCTCTGGGGCCAACGTCCTGACTTTC. Its protein is CASSTTGGSGANVLTF.

This clone showed up just once. The chain is built from TRBV28 and TRBJ2-3; tentative D call: TRBD2 (7 bases). CDR3 length: 15 residues. V shed 6 bases and J shed 0 bases, with 13 bases lying between them. Germline assignment: CDR1 MDHEN and CDR2 SYDVKM. CDR3 residues: CASSTWGGSTDTQYF. CDR3 nucleotide sequence: TGTGCCAGCAGCACTTGGGGGGGCAGCACAGATACGCAGTATTTT. The variable domain in full, completed from reference TRBV28 and TRBJ2-3, reads DVKVTQSSRYLVKRTGEKVFLECVQDMDHENMFWYRQDPGLGLRLIYFSYDVKMKEKGDIPEGYSVSREKKERFSLILESASTNQTSMYLCASSTWGGSTDTQYFGPGTRLTVL.

The rearrangement links TRBV7-2 to TRBJ2-1; 9 nucleotides agree with TRBD2. Germline assignment: CDR1 SGHTA and CDR2 FQGNSA. V lost 3 bases and J lost 4; bases outside the gene matches: 4. The CDR3 length is 15 residues. The CDR3 protein is CASSFKRGEYNEQFF. Here the CDR3 DNA reads TGTGCCAGCAGCTTCAAGCGGGGGGAATACAATGAGCAGTTCTTC.

The chain has TRBV27 and TRBJ2-1; the D is unclear. The CDR3 extends over 15 amino acids. Germline loops: CDR1 MNHEY, CDR2 SMNVEV (reference sequence). Trimming left V 4 bases short and J 0 bases short, with 10 bases between. This CDR3 is CASSSQRNSYNEQFF. The CDR3 DNA reads TGTGCCAGCAGTTCCCAGAGAAACTCCTACAATGAGCAGTTCTTC.

The genes are TRBV6-5 and TRBJ2-7; 13 bases match TRBD2. The CDR3 is 15 residues long. J lost 4 bases, V lost 6 bases, and 6 bases had no gene match. CDR1 is MNHEY and CDR2 is SVGAGI in the germline V gene. The CDR3 coding sequence is TGTGCCAGCAGCGGACTAGCGGGGGCCGAGTACGAGCAGTACTTC. This translates into CASSGLAGAEYEQYF.

The gene calls are TRBV24-1 and TRBJ1-5; no firm D call. CDR1 and CDR2 from the germline V gene are KGHDR and SFDVKD. This CDR3 region has 15 residues. Trimming shortened V by 5 bases and J by 6 bases, and 16 bases separated the two germline ends. The CDR3 region is CATSASYEESQPQHF. CDR3 nucleotides: TGTGCCACCAGTGCGTCCTATGAGGAAAGTCAGCCCCAGCATTTT.

The V gene is TRBV19, the J gene TRBJ1-1; the D is unclear. Per the germline V gene, CDR1 is LNHDA and CDR2 is SQIVND (reference sequence). The V end lost 7 bases, the J end lost 6 bases, and 12 bases lay between the germline ends. The length of the CDR3 is 12 residues. In nucleotides, the CDR3 is TGTGCCAGTACTGGGGTCGTTCCTGAAGCTTTCTTT. This gives the protein CASTGVVPEAFF. Together with reference TRBV19 and TRBJ1-1, the CDR3 gives the full variable domain: DGGITQSPKYLFRKEGQNVTLSCEQNLNHDAMYWYRQDPGQGLRLIYYSQIVNDFQKGDIAEGYSVSREKKESFPLTVTSAQKNPTAFYLCASTGVVPEAFFGQGTRLTVV.